This T cell receptor beta chain was obtained from a study of cytomegalovirus exposure and HLA in healthy donors. Study information: An earlier analysis identified 95 million to 120 million unique TCR beta sequences in about 190 million T cells. Findings and caveats of the study: Roughly uniform sequencing depth across donors was assumed, possibly incorrectly. Cytomegalovirus status was reportedly diagnosed by the classifier with high specificity and sensitivity.

Use of 60 Vbeta and 13 Jbeta primers characterized the PCR. This table comes from immunoSEQ multiplex PCR, and its TCRdb copy is limited to in-frame clones, with some not included. The data show 250,000 to 350,000 clones, with about 80% seen just once and roughly 0.31% held by the top ten. Trimming removed 0 bases from V and 7 bases from J; junction bases left unmatched: 3. This CDR3 is built from 15 residues. In germline, CDR1 is LNHNV, CDR2 YYDKDF (reference sequence). With regard to this clone: Its target is not known.

V is TRBV15 and J is TRBJ1-4; 9 bases agree with TRBD1. Sequences were obtained from PBMCs. This clonotype originated in a girl aged 2 to 10 in good health and CMV-seronegative. The CDR3 here is CATSRDLDRGEKLFF. The DNA for the CDR3 is TGTGCCACCAGCAGAGATTTGGACAGGGGTGAAAAACTGTTTTTT.